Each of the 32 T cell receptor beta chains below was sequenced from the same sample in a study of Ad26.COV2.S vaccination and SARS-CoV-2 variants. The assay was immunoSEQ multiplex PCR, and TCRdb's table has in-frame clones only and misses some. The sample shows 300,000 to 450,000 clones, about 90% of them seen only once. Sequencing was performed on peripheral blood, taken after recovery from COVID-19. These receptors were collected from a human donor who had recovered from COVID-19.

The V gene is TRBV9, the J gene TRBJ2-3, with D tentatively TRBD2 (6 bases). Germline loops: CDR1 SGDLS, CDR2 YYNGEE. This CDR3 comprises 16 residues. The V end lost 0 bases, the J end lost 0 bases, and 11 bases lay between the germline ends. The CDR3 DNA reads TGTGCCAGCAGCGTAGGCGGGGCCCTCAGCACAGATACGCAGTATTTT. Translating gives CASSVGGALSTDTQYF.

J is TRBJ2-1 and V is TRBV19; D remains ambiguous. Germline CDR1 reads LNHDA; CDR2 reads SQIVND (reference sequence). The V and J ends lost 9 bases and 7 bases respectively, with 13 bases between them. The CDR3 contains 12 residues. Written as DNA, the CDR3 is TGTGCCAGCGGCCTTTTAGGGAATGAGCAGTTCTTC. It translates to CASGLLGNEQFF.

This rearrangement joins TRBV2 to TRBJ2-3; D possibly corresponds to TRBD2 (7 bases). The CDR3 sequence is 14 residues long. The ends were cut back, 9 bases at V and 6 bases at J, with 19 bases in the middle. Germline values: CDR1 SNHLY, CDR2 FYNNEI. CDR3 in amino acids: CARRGREVGDTQYF. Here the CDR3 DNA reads TGTGCCAGAAGGGGGAGGGAAGTCGGGGATACGCAGTATTTT.

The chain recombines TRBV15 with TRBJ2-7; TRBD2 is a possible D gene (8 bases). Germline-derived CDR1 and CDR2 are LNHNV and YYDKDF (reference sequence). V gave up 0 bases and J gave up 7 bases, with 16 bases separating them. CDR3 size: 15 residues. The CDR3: CATSRDREGAGEQYF. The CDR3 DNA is TGTGCCACCAGCAGAGATCGGGAGGGGGCGGGAGAGCAGTACTTC.

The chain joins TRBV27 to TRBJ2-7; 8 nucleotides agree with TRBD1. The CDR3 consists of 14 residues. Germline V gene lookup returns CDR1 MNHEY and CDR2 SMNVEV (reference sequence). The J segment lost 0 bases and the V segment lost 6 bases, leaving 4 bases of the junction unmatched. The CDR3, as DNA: TGTGCCAGCAGCCCGACAGGGGACTCCTACGAGCAGTACTTC. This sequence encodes CASSPTGDSYEQYF.

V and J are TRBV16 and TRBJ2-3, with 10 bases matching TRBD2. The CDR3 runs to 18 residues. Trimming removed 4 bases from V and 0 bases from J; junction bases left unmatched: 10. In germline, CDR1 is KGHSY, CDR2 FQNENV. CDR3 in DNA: TGTGCCAGCAGCCCCCTAGCGGGGGATGAGTTTAGCACAGATACGCAGTATTTT. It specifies CASSPLAGDEFSTDTQYF.

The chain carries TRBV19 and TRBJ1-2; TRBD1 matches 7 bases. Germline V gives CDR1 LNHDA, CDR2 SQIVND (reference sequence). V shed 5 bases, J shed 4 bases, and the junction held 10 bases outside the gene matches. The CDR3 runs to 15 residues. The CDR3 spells CASSPGTAGAYGYTF. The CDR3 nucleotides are TGTGCCAGTAGTCCGGGGACAGCGGGAGCCTATGGCTACACCTTC.

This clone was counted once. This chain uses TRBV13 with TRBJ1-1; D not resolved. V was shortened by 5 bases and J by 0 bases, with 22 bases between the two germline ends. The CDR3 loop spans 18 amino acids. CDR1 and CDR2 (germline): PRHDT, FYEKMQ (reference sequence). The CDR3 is CASSADGPMIAVNTEAFF. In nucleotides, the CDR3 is TGTGCCAGCAGCGCCGACGGACCGATGATTGCTGTGAACACTGAAGCTTTCTTT.

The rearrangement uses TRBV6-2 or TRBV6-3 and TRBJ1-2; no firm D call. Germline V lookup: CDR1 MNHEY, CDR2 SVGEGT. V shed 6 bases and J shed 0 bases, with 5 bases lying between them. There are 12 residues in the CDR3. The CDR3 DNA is TGTGCCAGCAGCGATACTAACTATGGCTACACCTTC. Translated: CASSDTNYGYTF.

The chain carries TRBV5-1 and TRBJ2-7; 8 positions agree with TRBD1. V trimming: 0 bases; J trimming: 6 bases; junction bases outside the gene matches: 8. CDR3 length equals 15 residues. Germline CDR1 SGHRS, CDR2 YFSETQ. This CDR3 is CASSLADRVSGEQYF. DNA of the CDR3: TGCGCCAGCAGCTTGGCGGACAGGGTTTCGGGCGAGCAGTACTTC.

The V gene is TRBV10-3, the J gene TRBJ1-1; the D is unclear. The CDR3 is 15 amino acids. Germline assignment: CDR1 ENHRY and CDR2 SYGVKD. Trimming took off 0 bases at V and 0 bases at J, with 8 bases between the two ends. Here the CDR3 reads CAISESNMMNTEAFF. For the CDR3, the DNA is TGTGCCATCAGTGAGTCGAACATGATGAACACTGAAGCTTTCTTT.

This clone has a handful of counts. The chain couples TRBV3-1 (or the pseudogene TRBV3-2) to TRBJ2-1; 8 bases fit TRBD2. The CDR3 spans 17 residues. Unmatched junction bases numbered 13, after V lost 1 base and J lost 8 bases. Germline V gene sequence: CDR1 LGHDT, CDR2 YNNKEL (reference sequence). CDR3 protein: CASSQGTSGGSTHEQFF. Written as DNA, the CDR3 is TGTGCCAGCAGCCAAGGGACCAGCGGGGGATCGACCCATGAGCAGTTCTTC.

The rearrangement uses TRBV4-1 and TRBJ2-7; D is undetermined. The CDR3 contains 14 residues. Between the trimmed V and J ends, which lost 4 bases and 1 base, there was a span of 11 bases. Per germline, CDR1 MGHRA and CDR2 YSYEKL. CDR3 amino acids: CASSPRAESYEQYF. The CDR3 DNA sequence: TGCGCCAGCAGCCCCCGGGCGGAGTCCTACGAGCAGTACTTC.

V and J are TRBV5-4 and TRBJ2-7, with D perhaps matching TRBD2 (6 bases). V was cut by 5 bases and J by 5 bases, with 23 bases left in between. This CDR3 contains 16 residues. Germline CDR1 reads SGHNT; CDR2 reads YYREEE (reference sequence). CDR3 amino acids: CASSPGGGRGANEQYF. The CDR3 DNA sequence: TGTGCCAGCAGTCCCGGCGGAGGGCGGGGAGCAAACGAGCAGTACTTC.

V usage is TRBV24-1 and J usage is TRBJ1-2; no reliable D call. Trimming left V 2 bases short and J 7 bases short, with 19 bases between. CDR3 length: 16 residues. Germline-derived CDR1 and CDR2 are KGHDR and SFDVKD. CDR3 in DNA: TGTGCCACCAGTGATTCGTCCGGAAGTCATACAAGTGGCTACACCTTC. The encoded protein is CATSDSSGSHTSGYTF.

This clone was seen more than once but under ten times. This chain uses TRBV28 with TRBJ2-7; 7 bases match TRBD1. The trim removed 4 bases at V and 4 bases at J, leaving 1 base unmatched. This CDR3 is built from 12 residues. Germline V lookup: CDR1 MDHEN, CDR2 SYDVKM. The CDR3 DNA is TGTGCCAGCAGTTCGGACAGGTACGAGCAGTACTTC. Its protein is CASSSDRYEQYF.

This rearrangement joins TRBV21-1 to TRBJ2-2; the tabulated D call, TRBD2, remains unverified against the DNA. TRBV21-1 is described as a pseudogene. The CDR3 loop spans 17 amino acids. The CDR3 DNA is TGTGCCAGCAGCAACCTAGCGGGGGGCACGAACACCGGGGAGCTGTTTTTT. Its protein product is CASSNLAGGTNTGELFF.

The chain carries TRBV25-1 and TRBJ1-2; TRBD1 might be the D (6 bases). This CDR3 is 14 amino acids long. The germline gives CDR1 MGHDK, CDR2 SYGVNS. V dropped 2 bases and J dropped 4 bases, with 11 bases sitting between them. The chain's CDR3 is CASSEGRGSYGYTF. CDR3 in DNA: TGTGCCAGCAGTGAAGGGAGGGGGAGCTATGGCTACACCTTC.

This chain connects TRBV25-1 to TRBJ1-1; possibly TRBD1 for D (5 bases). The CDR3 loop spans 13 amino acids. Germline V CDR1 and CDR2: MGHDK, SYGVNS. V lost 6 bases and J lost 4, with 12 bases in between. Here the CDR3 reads CASSGGAATEAFF. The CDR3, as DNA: TGTGCCAGCAGCGGGGGAGCGGCCACTGAAGCTTTCTTT.

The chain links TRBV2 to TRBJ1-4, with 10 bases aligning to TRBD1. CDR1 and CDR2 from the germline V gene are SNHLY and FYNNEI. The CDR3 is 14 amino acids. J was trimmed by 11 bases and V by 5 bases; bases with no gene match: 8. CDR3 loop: CASSKGQGSVKLFF. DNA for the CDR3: TGTGCCAGCAGTAAGGGACAGGGGTCGGTTAAACTGTTTTTT.

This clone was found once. In DNA, the CDR3 is TGCGCCAGCAGCCTGCGACTAGCGGGGGGTCAAGAGACCCAGTACTTC. Its protein product is CASSLRLAGGQETQYF. The chain carries TRBV5-1 and TRBJ2-5; TRBD2 matches 13 bases. The V and J ends lost 4 bases and 2 bases, in that order; junction bases with no gene match: 5. The CDR3 covers 16 residues. The V gene's germline CDR1 is SGHRS and CDR2 YFSETQ.

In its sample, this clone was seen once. The chain's CDR3 is CASSLRGTLQETQYF. As DNA, the CDR3 is TGTGCCAGCAGCTTGCGCGGGACACTTCAAGAGACCCAGTACTTC. The genes are TRBV5-4 and TRBJ2-5; D is possibly TRBD1 or TRBD2 (6 bases each). Trimming cost V 1 base and J 2 bases, with 12 bases left between them. Looked up from germline, CDR1 is SGHNT and CDR2 is YYREEE (reference sequence). CDR3 length: 15 residues.

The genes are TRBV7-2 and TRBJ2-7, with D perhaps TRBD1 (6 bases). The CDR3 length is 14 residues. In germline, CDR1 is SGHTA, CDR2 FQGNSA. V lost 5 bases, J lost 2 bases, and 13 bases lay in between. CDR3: CASSTRTAPYEQYF. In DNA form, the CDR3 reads TGTGCCAGCAGCACCCGGACAGCCCCCTACGAGCAGTACTTC.

This CDR3 is CASSAYRGYETQYF. The CDR3 DNA is TGTGCCAGCAGTGCGTACAGGGGATATGAGACCCAGTACTTC. The chain links TRBV6-6 to TRBJ2-5; TRBD1 aligns across 7 bases. CDR1 is MNHNY, CDR2 SVGAGI, per germline (reference sequence). CDR3 length equals 14 residues. With V trimmed by 5 bases and J by 5 bases, 8 bases remained unmatched.

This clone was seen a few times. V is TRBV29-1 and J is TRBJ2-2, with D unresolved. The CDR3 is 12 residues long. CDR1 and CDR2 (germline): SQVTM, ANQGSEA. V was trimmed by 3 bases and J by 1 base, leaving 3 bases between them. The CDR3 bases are TGCAGCGTTGACCAGAACACCGGGGAGCTGTTTTTT. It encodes CSVDQNTGELFF.

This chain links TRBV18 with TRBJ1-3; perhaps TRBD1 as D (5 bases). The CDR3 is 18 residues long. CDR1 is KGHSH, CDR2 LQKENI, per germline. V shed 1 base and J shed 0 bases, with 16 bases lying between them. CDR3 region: CASSPQSPGRLSGNTIYF. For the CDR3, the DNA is TGTGCCAGCTCACCACAATCCCCGGGGCGGCTCTCTGGAAACACCATATATTTT.

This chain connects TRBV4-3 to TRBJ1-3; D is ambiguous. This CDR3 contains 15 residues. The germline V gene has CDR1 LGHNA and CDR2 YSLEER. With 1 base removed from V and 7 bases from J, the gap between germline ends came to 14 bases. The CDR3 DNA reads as TGCGCCAGCAGCCAAGTTTCAAACAGTGGTAACACCATATATTTT. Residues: CASSQVSNSGNTIYF.

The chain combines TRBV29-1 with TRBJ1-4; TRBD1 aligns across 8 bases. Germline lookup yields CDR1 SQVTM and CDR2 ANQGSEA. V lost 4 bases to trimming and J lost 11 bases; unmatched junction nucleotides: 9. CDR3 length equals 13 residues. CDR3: CSVGTGLTGKLFF. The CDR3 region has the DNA TGCAGCGTTGGGACAGGGCTAACGGGGAAACTGTTTTTT.

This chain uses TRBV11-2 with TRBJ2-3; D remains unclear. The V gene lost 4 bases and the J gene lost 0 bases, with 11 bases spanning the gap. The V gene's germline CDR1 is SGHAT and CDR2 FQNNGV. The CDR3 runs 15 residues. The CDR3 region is CASSSLRSSTDTQYF. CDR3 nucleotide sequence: TGTGCCAGCAGCTCCCTCCGGAGTAGCACAGATACGCAGTATTTT.

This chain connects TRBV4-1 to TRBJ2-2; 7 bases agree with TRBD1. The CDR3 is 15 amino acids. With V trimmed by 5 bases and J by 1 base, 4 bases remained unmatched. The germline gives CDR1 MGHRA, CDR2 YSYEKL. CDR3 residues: CASSSRDRNTGELFF. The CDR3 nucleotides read TGCGCCAGCAGCTCCCGGGACAGGAACACCGGGGAGCTGTTTTTT.

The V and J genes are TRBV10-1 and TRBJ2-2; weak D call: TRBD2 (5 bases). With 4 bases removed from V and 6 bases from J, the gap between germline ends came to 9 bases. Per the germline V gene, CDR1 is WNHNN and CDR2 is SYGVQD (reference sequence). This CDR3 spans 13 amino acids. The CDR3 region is CASSALAPGELFF. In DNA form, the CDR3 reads TGCGCCAGCAGTGCCCTAGCTCCCGGGGAGCTGTTTTTT.

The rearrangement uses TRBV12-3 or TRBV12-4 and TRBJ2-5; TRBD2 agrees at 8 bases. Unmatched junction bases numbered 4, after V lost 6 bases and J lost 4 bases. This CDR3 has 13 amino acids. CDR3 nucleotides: TGTGCCAGCAGCCCGGGGGGGCCAGAGACCCAGTACTTC. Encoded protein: CASSPGGPETQYF.